This passage covers 32 T cell receptor beta chains from one sample sequenced in a study of blood T cell repertoires in COVID-19. Clones were read by immunoSEQ multiplex PCR, and TCRdb kept only the in-frame ones, dropping some. The table includes about 300,000 clones, less than 85% detected once. The sequencing sample was made of peripheral blood. The receptors originated from a human donor with COVID-19, enrolled during active disease. The donor label of this sample is uncertain.

Comment on this clone: Other DNA sequences in the sample encode the same CDR3. The CDR3 DNA reads TGTGCCATCAGTCCGGACAGGGGAAATCAGCCCCAGCATTTT. It codes for CAISPDRGNQPQHF. This chain connects TRBV10-3 to TRBJ1-5; 9 bases fit TRBD1. The V gene end was trimmed by 5 bases and the J gene end by 4 bases; junction bases not matched to a gene: 3. The CDR3 has 14 residues. Germline CDR1 is ENHRY and CDR2 is SYGVKD.

The J gene is TRBJ2-7, the V gene TRBV6-5, with 8 nucleotides matching TRBD2. The CDR3 runs to 16 residues. Germline V lookup: CDR1 MNHEY, CDR2 SVGAGI. V shed 3 bases and J 2 bases; nucleotides not matched to a gene: 9. In nucleotides, the CDR3 is TGTGCCAGCAGTTATAGGATTAGCGGGAATACCTACGAGCAGTACTTC. Translating gives CASSYRISGNTYEQYF.

The chain has TRBV5-4 and TRBJ1-4, with D tentatively TRBD1 (5 bases). Germline assignment: CDR1 SGHNT and CDR2 YYREEE (reference sequence). The V and J ends lost 5 bases and 6 bases respectively, with 14 bases between them. This CDR3 contains 14 residues. In nucleotides, the CDR3 is TGTGCCAGCAGTCGGACACCTAGAGATGAAAAACTGTTTTTT. Translating gives CASSRTPRDEKLFF.

The chain joins TRBV28 to TRBJ2-7; 7 bases are a match to TRBD2. This CDR3 is 13 amino acids long. V lost 10 bases, J lost 3 bases, and 9 bases stayed unmatched. Germline lookup yields CDR1 MDHEN and CDR2 SYDVKM. CDR3 nucleotides: TGTGCCACCTGCCAGCGGGACGTCTACGAGCAGTACTTC. As protein: CATCQRDVYEQYF.

The chain is built from TRBV11-2 and TRBJ2-1, with TRBD2 identical over 8 bases. Per germline, CDR1 SGHAT and CDR2 FQNNGV. Losses at the gene ends were 1 base for V and 3 bases for J; bases not matched to a gene: 8. The CDR3 length is 17 residues. CDR3 in DNA: TGTGCCAGCAGCTTAGCGGACCCTAGCGGGCTCTACAATGAGCAGTTCTTC. Residues: CASSLADPSGLYNEQFF. The variable domain in full, with the rest retrieved from reference TRBV11-2 and TRBJ2-1, is EAGVAQSPRYKIIEKRQSVAFWCNPISGHATLYWYQQILGQGPKLLIQFQNNGVVDDSQLPKDRFSAERLKGVDSTLKIQPAKLEDSAVYLCASSLADPSGLYNEQFFGPGTRLTVL.

V gene TRBV2 combines with J gene TRBJ1-3; tentatively, D is TRBD1 (6 bases). Germline assignment: CDR1 SNHLY and CDR2 FYNNEI. V dropped 6 bases and J dropped 4 bases, with 19 bases sitting between them. CDR3 length equals 16 residues. The CDR3 reads CASSVDRISSGNTIYF. CDR3 nucleotides: TGTGCCAGCAGCGTAGACAGGATCTCGAGCGGAAACACCATATATTTT.

The V gene is TRBV28, the J gene TRBJ1-5; 9 bases align to TRBD1. The CDR3 loop spans 19 amino acids. Germline loops: CDR1 MDHEN, CDR2 SYDVKM. V was pared by 3 bases and J by 2 bases, with 14 bases of the junction left unmatched. This CDR3 reads CASSFYEGQGVLGNQPQHF. CDR3 nucleotide sequence: TGTGCCAGCAGTTTTTACGAGGGACAGGGCGTATTGGGCAATCAGCCCCAGCATTTT.

The rearrangement links TRBV11-2 to TRBJ2-7, with 13 bases matching TRBD2. V trimming: 5 bases; J trimming: 4 bases; junction bases outside the gene matches: 17. Germline V lookup: CDR1 SGHAT, CDR2 FQNNGV. The CDR3 has 19 amino acids. CDR3 in DNA: TGTGCCAGCAGCCCCGTTACTAGCGGGGGGGCTTGGTTAGTTTACGAGCAGTACTTC. Translation gives CASSPVTSGGAWLVYEQYF.

The CDR3 spells CASSPLSGLAGYNEQFF. CDR3 coding DNA: TGTGCCAGCAGCCCCCTGAGCGGACTAGCGGGGTACAATGAGCAGTTCTTC. The V and J genes are TRBV9 and TRBJ2-1; 12 bases map to TRBD2. Germline CDR1 and CDR2: SGDLS and YYNGEE. The CDR3 loop spans 17 amino acids. The ends lost 4 bases at V and 4 bases at J; junction bases unmatched: 9.

The chain links TRBV11-2 to TRBJ2-7; 8 nucleotides match TRBD2. The CDR3 is made up of 13 amino acids. Trimming removed 6 bases from V and 5 bases from J; junction bases left unmatched: 6. Germline V gene lookup returns CDR1 SGHAT and CDR2 FQNNGV. CDR3 region: CASSPGLVNEQYF. CDR3 bases: TGTGCCAGCAGTCCGGGACTAGTTAACGAGCAGTACTTC. Full variable domain (rest looked up from reference TRBV11-2 and TRBJ2-7): EAGVAQSPRYKIIEKRQSVAFWCNPISGHATLYWYQQILGQGPKLLIQFQNNGVVDDSQLPKDRFSAERLKGVDSTLKIQPAKLEDSAVYLCASSPGLVNEQYFGPGTRLTVT.

The chain couples TRBV7-2 to TRBJ2-5, with 9 nucleotides matching TRBD2. The CDR3 loop spans 13 amino acids. CDR1 and CDR2 from the germline V gene are SGHTA and FQGNSA. The CDR3 region is CAATSGYQETQYF. The CDR3 DNA is TGTGCTGCCACTAGCGGGTATCAAGAGACCCAGTACTTC.

The CDR3 coding sequence is TGTGCCAGCAGCTTTTCGGGGGGCAGTCAGCCCCAGCATTTT. Protein: CASSFSGGSQPQHF. The chain combines TRBV5-6 with TRBJ1-5; D possibly corresponds to TRBD1 (6 bases). The CDR3 is 14 amino acids. The V end was cut by 2 bases, the J end by 6 bases, with 12 bases between. Germline values: CDR1 SGHDT, CDR2 YYEEEE.

This clone has a handful of counts. The chain joins TRBV29-1 to TRBJ1-1, with 7 bases fitting TRBD1. Germline V gives CDR1 SQVTM, CDR2 ANQGSEA. Unmatched junction bases numbered 4, after V lost 3 bases and J lost 6 bases. There are 12 residues in the CDR3. This CDR3 reads CSVDDRAAEAFF. DNA of the CDR3: TGCAGCGTTGACGACAGGGCGGCTGAAGCTTTCTTT.

In nucleotides, the CDR3 is TGCGCCAGCAGGGCCGGACAGATGAGCTCCTATAATTCACCCCTCCACTTT. The encoded protein is CASRAGQMSSYNSPLHF. The chain is built from TRBV5-1 and TRBJ1-6, with D perhaps TRBD1 (6 bases). The CDR3 is 17 residues long. Trimming left V 5 bases short and J 0 bases short, with 15 bases between. Germline CDR1 reads SGHRS; CDR2 reads YFSETQ.

The genes are TRBV19 and TRBJ2-7; 8 nucleotides line up with TRBD2. The CDR3 spans 14 residues. The V and J ends lost 7 bases and 2 bases, in that order; junction bases with no gene match: 7. Germline values: CDR1 LNHDA, CDR2 SQIVND (reference sequence). The CDR3 DNA reads TGTGCCAGTACCCCGGGTAGCGGGGCCTACGAGCAGTACTTC. This codes for CASTPGSGAYEQYF.

V is TRBV30 and J is TRBJ1-1, with a weak D call TRBD1 (5 bases). This CDR3 has 14 residues. The V gene's germline CDR1 is GTSNPN and CDR2 SVGIG (reference sequence). V lost 4 bases and J 2 bases, leaving 14 bases between the germline ends. CDR3 sequence (DNA): TGTGCCTGGACTAGACAGCGATATAACACTGAAGCTTTCTTT. This codes for CAWTRQRYNTEAFF.

The V and J genes are TRBV6-6 and TRBJ2-5; TRBD1 agrees at 12 bases. The germline V gene has CDR1 MNHNY and CDR2 SVGAGI (reference sequence). J gave up 9 bases and V 4 bases, and 6 bases lay outside the gene matches. CDR3 size: 14 residues. The CDR3 DNA reads as TGTGCCAGCAGTTTGGGACAGGGGGCAGGGGCCCAGTACTTC. Protein sequence: CASSLGQGAGAQYF.

This chain's CDR3 is CASSSWSRGAYNEQFF. In nucleotides, the CDR3 is TGTGCCAGCAGTTCATGGTCCAGAGGCGCCTACAATGAGCAGTTCTTC. This rearrangement joins TRBV27 to TRBJ2-1; no clear D gene. From germline, CDR1 is MNHEY and CDR2 SMNVEV (reference sequence). This CDR3 has 16 amino acids. The V and J ends lost 4 bases and 2 bases respectively, with 15 bases between them.

This chain joins TRBV7-6 and TRBJ1-2, with D unresolved. V was trimmed by 1 base and J by 6 bases, leaving 15 bases between them. CDR3 length: 15 residues. Germline CDR1 and CDR2: SGHVS and FNYEAQ. For the CDR3, the DNA is TGTGCCAGCAGCTTAGGAGGAGGAGTTTGGGATGGCTACACCTTC. Amino acids: CASSLGGGVWDGYTF. The full variable domain, rest sourced from reference TRBV7-6 and TRBJ1-2, is GAGVSQSPRYKVTKRGQDVALRCDPISGHVSLYWYRQALGQGPEFLTYFNYEAQQDKSGLPNDRFSAERPEGSISTLTIQRTEQRDSAMYRCASSLGGGVWDGYTFGSGTRLTVV.

V gene TRBV20-1 combines with J gene TRBJ2-5, with D unresolved. The CDR3 is made up of 11 amino acids. CDR1 is DFQATT, CDR2 SNEGSKA, per germline (reference sequence). V was trimmed by 1 base and J by 7 bases, leaving 7 bases between them. CDR3 sequence (DNA): TGCAGTGCTAGAGTAGCAACGACCCAGTACTTC. This gives the protein CSARVATTQYF.

The rearrangement uses TRBV5-1 and TRBJ1-4, with a weak D call TRBD1 (5 bases). The V and J ends lost 4 bases and 5 bases respectively, with 15 bases between them. Germline V gives CDR1 SGHRS, CDR2 YFSETQ. This CDR3 is 15 amino acids long. The CDR3: CASSAAGIPNEKLFF. The CDR3 DNA follows: TGCGCCAGCAGCGCCGCAGGGATACCGAATGAAAAACTGTTTTTT.

The V call is TRBV3-1 (or the pseudogene TRBV3-2), the J call TRBJ1-4, with 11 bases lining up with TRBD1. This CDR3 is built from 16 residues. V dropped 0 bases and J dropped 7; count of bases not matched to a gene: 4. From germline, CDR1 is LGHDT and CDR2 YNNKEL (reference sequence). The CDR3 reads CASSQDLGTGGEKLFF. The CDR3, as DNA: TGTGCCAGCAGCCAAGATTTGGGGACAGGGGGTGAAAAACTGTTTTTT.

The V gene is TRBV11-3, the J gene TRBJ2-1; 7 bases align to TRBD1. The CDR3 runs to 14 residues. V shed 5 bases and J 4 bases; nucleotides not matched to a gene: 5. Germline CDR1 and CDR2: SGHNT and YENEEA. The CDR3 sequence: CASSRTRGYNEQFF. CDR3 DNA: TGTGCCAGCAGCCGTACCAGGGGGTACAATGAGCAGTTCTTC.

The genes are TRBV7-3 and TRBJ2-6; D unresolved. The CDR3 is made up of 15 amino acids. Trimming shortened V by 3 bases and J by 0 bases, and 6 bases separated the two germline ends. Germline lookup yields CDR1 SGHTA and CDR2 FQGTGA. The CDR3 here is CASSFGLSGANVLTF. CDR3 DNA sequence: TGTGCCAGCAGCTTTGGCCTCTCTGGGGCCAACGTCCTGACTTTC.

Details on this clone: One end of the junction does not line up with germline, which may come from a read error. The chain joins TRBV25-1 to TRBJ2-7, with 9 bases fitting TRBD1. The CDR3 sequence is 13 residues long. Germline values: CDR1 MGHDK, CDR2 SYGVNS. The CDR3 reads CASSASGTGSVNF. The CDR3 nucleotides read TGTGCCAGCAGCGCCTCCGGGACAGGGTCCGTTAACTTC.

This clone was recorded a few times. V gene TRBV19 combines with J gene TRBJ1-5; TRBD1 is a possible D gene (6 bases). The ends were cut back, 7 bases at V and 7 bases at J, with 14 bases in the middle. The CDR3 is 13 amino acids. The V gene's germline CDR1 is LNHDA and CDR2 SQIVND (reference sequence). The CDR3 nucleotides are TGTGCCAGTAAAAGGGGGTCCGGCCAGCCCCAGCATTTT. Translation gives CASKRGSGQPQHF.

The chain employs TRBV5-1 and TRBJ1-1, with D maybe TRBD1 (6 bases). There are 14 residues in the CDR3. CDR1 and CDR2 from the germline V gene are SGHRS and YFSETQ. V dropped 4 bases and J dropped 3 bases, with 13 bases sitting between them. The DNA for the CDR3 is TGCGCCAGCAGCCTGTCACAGGGAGACACTGAAGCTTTCTTT. Its protein product is CASSLSQGDTEAFF.

This clone occurred once. This chain uses TRBV9 with TRBJ2-2, with 9 bases fitting TRBD1. Trimming removed 0 bases from V and 0 bases from J; junction bases left unmatched: 3. Germline lookup yields CDR1 SGDLS and CDR2 YYNGEE. The CDR3 has 17 amino acids. The CDR3: CASSVGGQGANTGELFF. The CDR3, as DNA: TGTGCCAGCAGCGTAGGGGGACAGGGAGCGAACACCGGGGAGCTGTTTTTT.

The genes are TRBV28 and TRBJ1-3; the D gene is possibly TRBD1 (6 bases). The germline gives CDR1 MDHEN, CDR2 SYDVKM. The germline V and J ends were trimmed by 2 bases and 0 bases, with 11 bases remaining between them. This CDR3 is 16 amino acids long. The CDR3 sequence: CASSLMSRGSGNTIYF. In DNA, the CDR3 is TGTGCCAGCAGTTTAATGAGCAGGGGCTCTGGAAACACCATATATTTT.

This chain connects TRBV19 to TRBJ2-1, with D possibly matching TRBD2 (5 bases). Trimming shortened V by 7 bases and J by 10 bases, and 11 bases separated the two germline ends. The CDR3 totals 11 residues. CDR1 and CDR2 from the germline V gene are LNHDA and SQIVND (reference sequence). The CDR3 DNA is TGTGCCAGTACGAGGGATAGGGAGCAGTTCTTC. Translation: CASTRDREQFF.

This clone occurred once. The chain joins TRBV6-6 to TRBJ2-1; 8 bases line up with TRBD1. The V and J ends lost 6 bases and 3 bases, in that order; junction bases with no gene match: 4. CDR3 length: 14 residues. Germline V gene lookup returns CDR1 MNHNY and CDR2 SVGAGI (reference sequence). The CDR3 here is CASSPGQDYNEQFF. CDR3 nucleotides: TGTGCCAGCAGCCCGGGACAGGACTACAATGAGCAGTTCTTC.

The chain has TRBV11-2 and TRBJ1-6; D gene ambiguous. With 0 bases removed from V and 10 bases from J, the gap between germline ends came to 10 bases. Germline values: CDR1 SGHAT, CDR2 FQNNGV. The CDR3 has 14 residues. The CDR3 reads CASSLEEGWSPLHF. CDR3 DNA sequence: TGTGCCAGCAGCTTAGAAGAGGGATGGTCACCCCTCCACTTT.